A selection of T cell receptor beta chains follows, all from one sample in a study of blood T cell repertoires in COVID-19. Assay used: immunoSEQ multiplex PCR; TCRdb lists only in-frame clones, some missing. The table shows about 200,000 clones, with 80% to 90% occurring only once. The sequenced sample was peripheral blood. The receptors derive from a woman of 80 years or more with acute or convalescent COVID-19. Each CDR3 is given without its conserved first and last residue. D genes are given only for firm matches.

d_gene	v_gene	CDR3aa
-	TRBV18	ASSPDGEVDYEQY
TRBD2	TRBV10-2	ASSDEAGGLYEQY
-	TRBV28	ASRAGGPLH
-	TRBV7-9	ASSLNPVFLTGIGYGYT
TRBD2	TRBV27	ASSLGAGVGEQY
TRBD1	TRBV6-6	ASSVTGGASGYT
-	TRBV5-1	ASSLGVQPASSPNYEQY
-	TRBV5-8	ASSLGGAPNYGYT
TRBD2	TRBV3-1/TRBV3-2	ASNLAGGPLETQY
TRBD1	TRBV5-4	ASSHGQGAWTDTQY
TRBD1	TRBV3-1/TRBV3-2	ASSDRVETEAF
-	TRBV5-1	ASSLGQFEKLF
TRBD1	TRBV7-9	ASSSSRTGAFGGYT
-	TRBV18	ASSPGGNQPQH
-	TRBV10-3	AISGTSNEQF
-	TRBV5-8	ASSPLGGRESTDTQY
-	TRBV5-1	ASSLNLGGANGYGYT
TRBD1	TRBV7-2	ASSSGQGVNGYT
TRBD1	TRBV4-1	ASRPTGARSNTEAF
-	TRBV7-2	ASSLVPYSGNTIY
-	TRBV18	ASSPASPQVLAF
TRBD1	TRBV7-9	ASSIDRAAYNEQF
TRBD2	TRBV19	ASSITSGSGETQY
-	TRBV6-5	ASSRYSNTDTQY
TRBD2	TRBV7-9	ASSFGAGDPGELF
-	TRBV19	ASSIFAGNEDTQY
TRBD2	TRBV29-1	SVLTSSWDTQY
TRBD2	TRBV7-2	ASSYLAGLEQY
TRBD2	TRBV5-4	ASSSRRLADYNEQF
-	TRBV7-3	ASSLRAGPTYNEQF
-	TRBV27	ASSLHRANYGYT
TRBD2	TRBV6-5	ASSYPLTSGSYEQY
TRBD1	TRBV29-1	SVQGQLGETQY
-	TRBV28	ASSLSQGSYGYT